The T cell receptor (beta chain) under discussion was sequenced for a study of beta chain features in type 1 diabetes. Study-level points and caveats: Significant though moderate, a shortening of TCRB CDR3s appeared in all four CD4+ subsets of Type 1 diabetes patients. Any HLA type influence on TCRB rearrangement was left unresolved here.

CD4+ naive, central memory, regulatory and stem cell-like memory cells were sorted via CD45RO/CCR7/CD25/CD127/CD95/CD27. Details on this clone: Its matching antigen is unknown.

The authors reverse transcribed all of the isolated RNA, so sequencing captured expressed TCRB transcripts. This table comes from immunoSEQ multiplex PCR, and its TCRdb copy is limited to in-frame clones, with some not included. The sample contains around 180,000 clones, 7.5% to 8.5% of which appear only once. Germline CDR1 and CDR2: MNHNY and SVGAGI (reference sequence). V shed 5 bases and J 1 base; nucleotides not matched to a gene: 4. This CDR3 is 14 amino acids long. The sequence was obtained from a man aged 18 to 29 with type 1 diabetes. Sequencing input: central memory CD4+ T cells from blood. This sequence joins TRBV6-6 and TRBJ1-1; 7 bases map to TRBD1. In nucleotides, the CDR3 is TGTGCCAGCAGTACGACAGGGCGGAACACTGAAGCTTTCTTT. This gives the protein CASSTTGRNTEAFF.